These T cell receptor beta chains were read from a single sample in a study of blood T cell repertoires in COVID-19. Profiled with immunoSEQ multiplex PCR; TCRdb holds only in-frame clones, not every one. The table has under 200,000 clones, about 85% seen once. The source material was peripheral blood. The receptors were gathered from a man aged 55-75 years who had recovered from COVID-19. Both conserved end residues are trimmed from each CDR3. A D gene is named only where the DNA matches it firmly.

TRBV4-3,TRBJ2-7,.,ASSQDRFNYEQY
TRBV7-6,TRBJ2-3,TRBD2,ASSLLAGVLGDTQY
TRBV7-2,TRBJ1-1,TRBD1,ASSPWTGEAF
TRBV19,TRBJ1-5,.,ASSTLIQGNQPQH
TRBV6-5,TRBJ2-5,.,ASRTATGQETQY
TRBV19,TRBJ1-4,.,ASSIHRTYSTNEKLF
TRBV6-4,TRBJ2-3,TRBD1,ASRPGQDTDTQY
TRBV24-1,TRBJ2-3,.,ATSDSDPDWSSTDTQY
TRBV24-1,TRBJ2-7,.,ATSQGSYEQY
TRBV11-1,TRBJ2-7,.,ASSPDRYYEQY
TRBV7-3,TRBJ2-1,.,ASSPESGNEQF